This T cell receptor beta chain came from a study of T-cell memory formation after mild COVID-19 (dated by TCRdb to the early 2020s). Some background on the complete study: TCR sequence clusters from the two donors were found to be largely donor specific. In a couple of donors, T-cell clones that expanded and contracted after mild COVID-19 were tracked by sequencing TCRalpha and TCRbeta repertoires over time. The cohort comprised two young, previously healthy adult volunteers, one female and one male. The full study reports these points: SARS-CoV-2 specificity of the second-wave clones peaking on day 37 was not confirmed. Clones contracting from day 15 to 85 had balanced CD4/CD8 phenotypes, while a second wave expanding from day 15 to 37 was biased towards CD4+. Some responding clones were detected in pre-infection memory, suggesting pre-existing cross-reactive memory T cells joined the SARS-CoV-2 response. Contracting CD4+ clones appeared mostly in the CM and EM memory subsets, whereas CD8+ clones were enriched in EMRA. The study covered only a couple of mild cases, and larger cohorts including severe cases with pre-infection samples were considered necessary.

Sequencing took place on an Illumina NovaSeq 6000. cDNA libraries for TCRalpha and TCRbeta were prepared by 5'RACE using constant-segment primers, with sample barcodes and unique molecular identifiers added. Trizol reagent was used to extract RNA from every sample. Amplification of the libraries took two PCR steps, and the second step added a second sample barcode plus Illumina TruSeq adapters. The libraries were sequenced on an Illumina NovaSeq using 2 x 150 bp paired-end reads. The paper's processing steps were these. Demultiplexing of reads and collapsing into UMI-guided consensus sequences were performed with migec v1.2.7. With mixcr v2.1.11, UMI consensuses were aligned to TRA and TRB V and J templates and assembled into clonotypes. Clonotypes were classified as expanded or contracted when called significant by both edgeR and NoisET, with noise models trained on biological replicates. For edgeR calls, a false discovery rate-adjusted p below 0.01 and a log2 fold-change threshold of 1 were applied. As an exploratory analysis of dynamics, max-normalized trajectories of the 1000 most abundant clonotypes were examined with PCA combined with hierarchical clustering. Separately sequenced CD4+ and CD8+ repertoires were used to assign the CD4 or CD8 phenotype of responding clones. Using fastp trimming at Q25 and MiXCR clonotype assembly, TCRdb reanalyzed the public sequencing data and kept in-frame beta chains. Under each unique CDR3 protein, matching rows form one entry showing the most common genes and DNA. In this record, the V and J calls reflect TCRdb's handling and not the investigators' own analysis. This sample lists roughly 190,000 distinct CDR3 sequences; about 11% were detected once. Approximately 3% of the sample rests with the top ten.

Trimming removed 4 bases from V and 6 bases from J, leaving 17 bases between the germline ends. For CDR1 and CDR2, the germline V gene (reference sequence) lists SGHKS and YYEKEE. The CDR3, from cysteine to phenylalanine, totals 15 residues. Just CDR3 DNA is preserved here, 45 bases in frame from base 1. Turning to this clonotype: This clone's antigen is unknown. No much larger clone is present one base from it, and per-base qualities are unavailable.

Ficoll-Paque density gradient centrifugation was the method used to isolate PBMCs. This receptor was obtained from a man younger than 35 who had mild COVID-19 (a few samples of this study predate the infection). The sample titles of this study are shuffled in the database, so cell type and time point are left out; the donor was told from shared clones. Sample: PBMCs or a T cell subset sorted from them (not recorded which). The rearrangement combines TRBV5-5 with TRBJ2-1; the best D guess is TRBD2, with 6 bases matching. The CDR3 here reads CASSIRDSQGNEQFF. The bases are TGTGCCAGCAGCATCCGGGACTCACAAGGCAATGAGCAGTTCTTC.